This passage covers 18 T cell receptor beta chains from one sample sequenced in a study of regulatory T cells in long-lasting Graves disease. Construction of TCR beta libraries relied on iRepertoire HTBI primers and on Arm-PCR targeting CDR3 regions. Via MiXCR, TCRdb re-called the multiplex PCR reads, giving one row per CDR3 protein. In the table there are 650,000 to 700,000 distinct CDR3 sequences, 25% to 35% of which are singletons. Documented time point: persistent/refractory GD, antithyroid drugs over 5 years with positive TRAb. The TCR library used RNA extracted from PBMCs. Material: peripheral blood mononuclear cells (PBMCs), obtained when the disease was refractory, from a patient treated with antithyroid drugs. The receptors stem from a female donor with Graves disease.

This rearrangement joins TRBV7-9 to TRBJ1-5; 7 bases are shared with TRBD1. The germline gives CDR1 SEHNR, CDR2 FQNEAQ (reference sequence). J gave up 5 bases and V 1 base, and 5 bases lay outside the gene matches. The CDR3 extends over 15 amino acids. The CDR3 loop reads CASSLDRQGDQPQHF. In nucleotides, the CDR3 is TGTGCCAGCAGCTTAGACCGACAGGGTGATCAGCCCCAGCATTTT.

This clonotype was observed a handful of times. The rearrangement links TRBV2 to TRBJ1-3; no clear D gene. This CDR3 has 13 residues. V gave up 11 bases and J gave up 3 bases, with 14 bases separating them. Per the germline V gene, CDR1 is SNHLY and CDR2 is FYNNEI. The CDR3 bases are TGTGCCGACTCGAAGGGAAATGGAAACACCATATATTTT. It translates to CADSKGNGNTIYF.

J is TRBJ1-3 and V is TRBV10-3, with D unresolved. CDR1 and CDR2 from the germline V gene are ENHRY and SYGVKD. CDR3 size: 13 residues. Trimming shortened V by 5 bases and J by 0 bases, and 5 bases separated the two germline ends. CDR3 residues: CAISMSSGNTIYF. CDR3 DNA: TGTGCCATCAGTATGAGCTCTGGAAACACCATATATTTT.

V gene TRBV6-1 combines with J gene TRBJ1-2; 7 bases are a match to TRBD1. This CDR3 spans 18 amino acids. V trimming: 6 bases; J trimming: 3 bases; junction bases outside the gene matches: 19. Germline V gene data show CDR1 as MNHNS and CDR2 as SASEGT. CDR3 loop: CASRPTASPGQQHYGYTF. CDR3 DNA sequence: TGTGCCAGCAGACCCACCGCGTCCCCGGGACAGCAACACTATGGCTACACCTTC.

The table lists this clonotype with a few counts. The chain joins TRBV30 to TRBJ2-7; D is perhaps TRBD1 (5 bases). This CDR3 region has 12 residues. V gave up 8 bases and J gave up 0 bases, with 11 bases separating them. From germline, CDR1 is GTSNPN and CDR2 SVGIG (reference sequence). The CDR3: CAVKQGSYEQYF. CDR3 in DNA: TGTGCCGTGAAGCAGGGCTCCTACGAGCAGTACTTC.

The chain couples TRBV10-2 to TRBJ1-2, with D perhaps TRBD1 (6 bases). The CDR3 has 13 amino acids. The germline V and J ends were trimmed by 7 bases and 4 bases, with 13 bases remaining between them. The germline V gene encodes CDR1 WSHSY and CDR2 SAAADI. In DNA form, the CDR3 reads TGCGCCAGCAAAGCCGGGGGCGTCTATGGCTACACCTTC. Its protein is CASKAGGVYGYTF.

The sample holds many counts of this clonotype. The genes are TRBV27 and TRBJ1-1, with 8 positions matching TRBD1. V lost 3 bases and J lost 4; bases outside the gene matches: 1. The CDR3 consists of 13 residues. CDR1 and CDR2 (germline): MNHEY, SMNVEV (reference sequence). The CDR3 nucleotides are TGTGCCAGCAGTTTCGACAGGGGCACTGAAGCTTTCTTT. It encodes CASSFDRGTEAFF.

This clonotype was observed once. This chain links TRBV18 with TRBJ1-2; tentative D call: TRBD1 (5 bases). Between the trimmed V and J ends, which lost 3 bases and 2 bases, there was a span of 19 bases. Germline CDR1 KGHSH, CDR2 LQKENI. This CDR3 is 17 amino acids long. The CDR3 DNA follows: TGTGCCAGCTCACCCTTCCAACCCGGGGCAGGGAACTATGGCTACACCTTC. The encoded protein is CASSPFQPGAGNYGYTF.

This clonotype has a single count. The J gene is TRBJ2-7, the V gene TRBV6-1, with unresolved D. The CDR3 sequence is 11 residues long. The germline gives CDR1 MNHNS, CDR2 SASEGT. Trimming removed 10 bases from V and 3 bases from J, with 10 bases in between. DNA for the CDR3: TGTGCCAATAACGGTCTCTACGAGCAGTACTTC. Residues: CANNGLYEQYF.

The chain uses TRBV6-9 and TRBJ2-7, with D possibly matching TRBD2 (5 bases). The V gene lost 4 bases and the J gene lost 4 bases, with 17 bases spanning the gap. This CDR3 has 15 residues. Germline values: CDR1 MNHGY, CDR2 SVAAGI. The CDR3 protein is CASSSERPPSYEQYF. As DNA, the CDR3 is TGTGCCAGCAGTTCAGAGCGGCCGCCTAGTTACGAGCAGTACTTC.

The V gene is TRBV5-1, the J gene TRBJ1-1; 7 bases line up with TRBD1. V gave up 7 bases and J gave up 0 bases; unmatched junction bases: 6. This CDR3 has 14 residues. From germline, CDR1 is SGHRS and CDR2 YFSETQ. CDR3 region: CASYEDRLNTEAFF. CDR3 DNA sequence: TGCGCCAGCTACGAGGACAGGTTGAACACTGAAGCTTTCTTT.

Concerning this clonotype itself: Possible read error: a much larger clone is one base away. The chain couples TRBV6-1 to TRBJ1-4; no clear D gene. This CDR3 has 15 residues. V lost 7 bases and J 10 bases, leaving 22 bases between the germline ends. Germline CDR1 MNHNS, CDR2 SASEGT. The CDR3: CASTSFAAASGKLFF. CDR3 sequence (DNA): TGTGCCAGCACCAGTTTCGCGGCAGCAAGTGGAAAACTGTTTTTT.

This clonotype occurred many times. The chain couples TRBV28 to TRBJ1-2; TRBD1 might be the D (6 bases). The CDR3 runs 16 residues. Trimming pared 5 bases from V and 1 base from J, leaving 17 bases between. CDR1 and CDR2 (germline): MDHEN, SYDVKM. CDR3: CASSGGDTILNYGYTF. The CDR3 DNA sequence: TGTGCCAGCAGTGGTGGGGACACTATTCTTAACTATGGCTACACCTTC.

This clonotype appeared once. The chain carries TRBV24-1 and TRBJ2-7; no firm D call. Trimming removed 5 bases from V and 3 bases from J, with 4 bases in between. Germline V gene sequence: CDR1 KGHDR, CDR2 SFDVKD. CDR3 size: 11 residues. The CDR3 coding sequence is TGTGCCACCAGTGGCCACTACGAGCAGTACTTC. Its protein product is CATSGHYEQYF.

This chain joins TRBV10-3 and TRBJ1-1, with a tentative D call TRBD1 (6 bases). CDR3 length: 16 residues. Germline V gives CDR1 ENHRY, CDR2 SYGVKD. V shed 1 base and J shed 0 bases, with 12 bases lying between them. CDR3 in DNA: TGTGCCATCAGTGAGTGGACAGACTTCATGAACACTGAAGCTTTCTTT. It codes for CAISEWTDFMNTEAFF.

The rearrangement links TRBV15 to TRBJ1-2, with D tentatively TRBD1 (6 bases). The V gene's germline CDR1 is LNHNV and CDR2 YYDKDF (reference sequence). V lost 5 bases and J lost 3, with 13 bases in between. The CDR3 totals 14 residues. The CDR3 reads CATSLNRVDYGYTF. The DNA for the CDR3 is TGTGCCACCAGCCTTAACAGGGTCGACTATGGCTACACCTTC.

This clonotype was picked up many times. The CDR3 region is CASRLESYEQYF. Here the CDR3 DNA reads TGTGCCAGCAGATTGGAGTCCTACGAGCAGTACTTC. The chain joins TRBV2 to TRBJ2-7; no firm D call. From germline, CDR1 is SNHLY and CDR2 FYNNEI. V was shortened by 6 bases and J by 1 base, with 7 bases between the two germline ends. The CDR3 is 12 residues long.

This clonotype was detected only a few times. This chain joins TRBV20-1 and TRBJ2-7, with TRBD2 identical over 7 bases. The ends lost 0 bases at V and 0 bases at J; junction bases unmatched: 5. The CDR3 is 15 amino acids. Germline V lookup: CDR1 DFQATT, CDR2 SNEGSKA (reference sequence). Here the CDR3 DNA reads TGCAGTGCTAGAGATCGTCAGCGGGGCTCCTACGAGCAGTACTTC. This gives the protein CSARDRQRGSYEQYF.